This TCR beta chain was identified during a study of T cells in Graves' hyperthyroidism and ophthalmopathy. About this clonotype itself: Its antigen is unknown.

Ophthalmopathy patients all had a Clinical Activity Score of at least 3, a NOSPECS grade of at least 4 and disease under 3 months old. Germline V gene lookup returns CDR1 GTSNPN and CDR2 SVGIG (reference sequence). CDR3 length: 17 amino acids. J was trimmed by 1 base and V by 0 bases; bases with no gene match: 9. From RNA transcripts, TCR beta CDR3 regions were amplified. The HTBI set primed first-round TCR CDR3 RT-PCR. TCRdb itself ran the multiplex PCR reads through MiXCR, one entry per CDR3 protein. In the table there are 250,000 to 350,000 distinct CDR3 sequences, about 17% of which are singletons. Whole-study findings and limits: Separation of ophthalmopathy from stable hyperthyroidism was achieved by a 13 V-J model.

V is TRBV30 and J is TRBJ1-1; 9 bases are shared with TRBD1. The material sequenced was blood. The TCR was taken from a woman in her fifties or sixties with Graves' ophthalmopathy. CDR3 amino acids: CAWSVRTGGPRNTEAFF. CDR3 DNA: TGTGCCTGGAGTGTACGTACAGGGGGCCCCAGGAACACTGAAGCTTTCTTT.